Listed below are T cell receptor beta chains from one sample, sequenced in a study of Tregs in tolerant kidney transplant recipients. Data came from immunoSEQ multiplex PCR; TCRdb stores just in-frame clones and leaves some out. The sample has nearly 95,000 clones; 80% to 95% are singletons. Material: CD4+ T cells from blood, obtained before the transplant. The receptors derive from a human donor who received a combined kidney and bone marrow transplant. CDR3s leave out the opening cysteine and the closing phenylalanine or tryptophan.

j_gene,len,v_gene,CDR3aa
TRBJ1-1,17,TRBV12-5,ASGLAKKDRARTNTEAF
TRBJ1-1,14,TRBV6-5,ASSYLSQGVDTEAF
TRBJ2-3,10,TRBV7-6,ASSHRGNTQY
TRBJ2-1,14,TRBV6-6,ASSYSVAGAYNEQF
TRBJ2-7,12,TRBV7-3,ASSSRPGGHEQY
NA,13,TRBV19,ASSASGMSSYEQY
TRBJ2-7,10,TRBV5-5,ASSAGAYEQY
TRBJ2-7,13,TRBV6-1,ASSTPTRRNHEQY
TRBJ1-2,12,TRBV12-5,ASGLGGDLHGYT
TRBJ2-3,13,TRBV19,ASSTAQGRGDTQY
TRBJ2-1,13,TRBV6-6,ASSKGTGAYNEQF
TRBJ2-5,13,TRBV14,ASSPGDSYWETQY
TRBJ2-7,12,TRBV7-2,ASSFQGGGYEQY
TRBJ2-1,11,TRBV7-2,ASRTYFNNEQF
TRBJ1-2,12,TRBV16,ASSQSGAYGGYT
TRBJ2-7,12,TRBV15,ATSRDRERYEQY
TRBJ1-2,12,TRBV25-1,ASTGDREVYGYT
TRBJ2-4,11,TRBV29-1,SVEVSGGIIQY
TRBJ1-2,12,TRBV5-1,ASSLGDRAYGYT
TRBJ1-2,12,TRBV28,ASSPIRGTDGYT
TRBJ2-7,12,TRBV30,AWRGLAGSYEQY
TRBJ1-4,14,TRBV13,ASSGRTGWTYEKLF
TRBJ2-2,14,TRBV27,ASRVAGGLNTGELF
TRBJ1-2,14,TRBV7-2,ASSPSGQGSLYGYT